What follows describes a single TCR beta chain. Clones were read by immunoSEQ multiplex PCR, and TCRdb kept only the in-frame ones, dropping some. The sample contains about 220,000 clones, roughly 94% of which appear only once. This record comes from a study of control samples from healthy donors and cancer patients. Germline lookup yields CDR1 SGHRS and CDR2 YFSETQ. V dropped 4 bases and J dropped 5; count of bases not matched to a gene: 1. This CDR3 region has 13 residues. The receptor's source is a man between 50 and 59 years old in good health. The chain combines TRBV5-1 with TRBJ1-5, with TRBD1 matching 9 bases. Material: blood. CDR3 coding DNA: TGCGCCAGCAGCAGGACAGGGGATCAGCCCCAGCATTTT. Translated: CASSRTGDQPQHF. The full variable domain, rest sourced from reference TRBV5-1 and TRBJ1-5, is KAGVTQTPRYLIKTRGQQVTLSCSPISGHRSVSWYQQTPGQGLQFLFEYFSETQRNKGNFPGRFSGRQFSNSRSEMNVSTLELGDSALYLCASSRTGDQPQHFGDGTRLSIL.